These 29 T cell receptor beta chains originate from one sample sequenced in a study of blood T cell repertoires in COVID-19. Data came from immunoSEQ multiplex PCR; TCRdb stores just in-frame clones and leaves some out. Of around 370,000 clones listed, about 90% were seen once; the top ten hold 7% to 8%. Sequencing was carried out using peripheral blood. The receptors come from a woman between 70 and 85 years old with COVID-19, enrolled during active disease.

The chain recombines TRBV24-1 with TRBJ2-3, with D possibly matching TRBD1 (6 bases). CDR3 length: 13 residues. The V gene lost 4 bases and the J gene lost 7 bases, with 11 bases spanning the gap. CDR1 is KGHDR, CDR2 SFDVKD, per germline. CDR3 DNA: TGTGCCACCAGTGAAACGGACAGCTATACGCAGTATTTT. It codes for CATSETDSYTQYF.

This clone turned up a few times. The chain is built from TRBV19 and TRBJ1-5; TRBD1 agrees at 9 bases. With V trimmed by 5 bases and J by 4 bases, 6 bases remained unmatched. This CDR3 region has 15 residues. Germline assignment: CDR1 LNHDA and CDR2 SQIVND (reference sequence). DNA of the CDR3: TGTGCCAGTAGTCGGACAGGGGAGGGGAATCAGCCCCAGCATTTT. Its translation is CASSRTGEGNQPQHF. The variable domain in full, with the rest retrieved from reference TRBV19 and TRBJ1-5, is DGGITQSPKYLFRKEGQNVTLSCEQNLNHDAMYWYRQDPGQGLRLIYYSQIVNDFQKGDIAEGYSVSREKKESFPLTVTSAQKNPTAFYLCASSRTGEGNQPQHFGDGTRLSIL.

The chain links TRBV24-1 to TRBJ1-2, with 8 positions matching TRBD1. The ends lost 7 bases at V and 3 bases at J; junction bases unmatched: 6. The CDR3 has 14 amino acids. Germline-derived CDR1 and CDR2 are KGHDR and SFDVKD. The CDR3 reads CATRGGQGDYGYTF. In DNA form, the CDR3 reads TGTGCCACCAGAGGAGGACAGGGAGACTATGGCTACACCTTC.

As to this clone: A junction boundary mismatches the germline segment, possibly from a read error. The chain uses TRBV3-1 (or the pseudogene TRBV3-2) and TRBJ2-2; TRBD2 matches 8 bases. The CDR3 totals 16 residues. Germline values: CDR1 LGHDT, CDR2 YNNKEL (reference sequence). As DNA, the CDR3 is TGTGCCAGCGGGCCACGGGTAGCGGGGAACTCCGGGGAGCTGTTTTTT. Amino acids: CASGPRVAGNSGELFF.

V usage is TRBV24-1 and J usage is TRBJ2-2; possibly TRBD2 for D (6 bases). The CDR3 runs to 14 residues. The germline V and J ends were trimmed by 12 bases and 3 bases, with 16 bases remaining between them. The germline CDR1 and CDR2 sequences are KGHDR and SFDVKD. CDR3 sequence reads: CASRETGDTGELFF. The CDR3 nucleotides are TGTGCCTCCCGGGAAACGGGGGACACCGGGGAGCTGTTTTTT.

This clone was recorded a few times. The V call is TRBV7-2, the J call TRBJ2-6, with a weak D call TRBD2 (7 bases). This CDR3 is 16 amino acids long. Looked up from germline, CDR1 is SGHTA and CDR2 is FQGNSA. The germline V and J ends were trimmed by 4 bases and 2 bases, with 12 bases remaining between them. The CDR3 loop reads CASSSTGRAGANVLTF. The CDR3 DNA reads TGTGCCAGCAGCTCTACAGGGAGGGCTGGGGCCAACGTCCTGACTTTC.

The chain couples TRBV28 to TRBJ1-4, with TRBD1 as a possible D gene (6 bases). Trimming took 4 bases from V and 4 from J, leaving 13 bases between them. This CDR3 has 15 residues. Germline values: CDR1 MDHEN, CDR2 SYDVKM. Here the CDR3 DNA reads TGTGCCAGCAGTTCAGGGCAGGGACATAATGAAAAACTGTTTTTT. Amino acids: CASSSGQGHNEKLFF.

V is TRBV2 and J is TRBJ2-3; 10 positions agree with TRBD1. The CDR3 has 14 amino acids. CDR1 is SNHLY and CDR2 is FYNNEI in the germline V gene. The V segment lost 4 bases and the J segment 7 bases; nucleotides outside the gene matches: 5. CDR3 residues: CASSADRGLNTQYF. As DNA, the CDR3 is TGTGCCAGCAGTGCAGACAGGGGGCTAAATACGCAGTATTTT.

DNA for the CDR3: TGTGCCACCAGTGATTCCCGACAGGCTGCTGGGGCCAACGTCCTGACTTTC. Its protein is CATSDSRQAAGANVLTF. V and J are TRBV24-1 and TRBJ2-6; TRBD1 might be the D (6 bases). Trimming took off 2 bases at V and 2 bases at J, with 12 bases between the two ends. The germline gives CDR1 KGHDR, CDR2 SFDVKD. The CDR3 extends over 17 amino acids.

The gene calls are TRBV12-3 or TRBV12-4 and TRBJ2-1, with D unresolved. Between the trimmed V and J ends, which lost 1 base and 5 bases, there was a span of 3 bases. The length of the CDR3 is 12 residues. CDR3 region: CASSLGHNEQFF. CDR3 nucleotides: TGTGCCAGCAGTTTAGGGCACAATGAGCAGTTCTTC.

The V call is TRBV6-1, the J call TRBJ1-3; D is perhaps TRBD1 (5 bases). The CDR3 length is 13 residues. The germline V gene has CDR1 MNHNS and CDR2 SASEGT. Trimming shortened V by 3 bases and J by 2 bases, and 5 bases separated the two germline ends. CDR3 DNA: TGTGCCAGCAGTGAGGGGCCTGGAAACACCATATATTTT. It translates to CASSEGPGNTIYF.

The chain couples TRBV19 to TRBJ1-2; 9 bases map to TRBD1. From germline, CDR1 is LNHDA and CDR2 SQIVND (reference sequence). The J segment lost 4 bases and the V segment lost 10 bases, leaving 10 bases of the junction unmatched. This CDR3 region has 14 residues. This CDR3 is CATKRTGVGYGYTF. The CDR3 region has the DNA TGTGCCACCAAGCGGACAGGGGTGGGCTATGGCTACACCTTC.

The gene calls are TRBV7-3 and TRBJ2-3, with 9 nucleotides matching TRBD1. The CDR3 spans 15 residues. Germline CDR1 is SGHTA and CDR2 is FQGTGA. The junction had 6 bases not matched to a gene; V was cut back by 5 bases and J by 3 bases. The CDR3 loop reads CASSLRDRETDTQYF. The CDR3 DNA reads TGTGCCAGCAGCCTCCGGGACAGGGAGACAGATACGCAGTATTTT.

The table lists this clone with a count of one. The chain has TRBV6-5 and TRBJ1-1; D remains unclear. Germline loops: CDR1 MNHEY, CDR2 SVGAGI. The CDR3 length is 14 residues. V was shortened by 4 bases and J by 2 bases, with 11 bases between the two germline ends. CDR3 bases: TGTGCCAGCAGTTCTCCTGCGCCCAACACTGAAGCTTTCTTT. Translated: CASSSPAPNTEAFF.

The chain couples TRBV21-1 to TRBJ1-5. TRBV21-1 corresponds to a pseudogene. This CDR3 contains 17 residues. The CDR3 protein is CASVNGGSLGSNQPQHF. The CDR3 DNA reads as TGTGCCAGCGTCAATGGGGGGAGTCTGGGGAGCAATCAGCCCCAGCATTTT.

J is TRBJ1-4 and V is TRBV6-5; D remains unclear. Trimming stripped 6 bases from V and 8 bases from J, with 7 bases between. The CDR3 length is 11 residues. Per germline, CDR1 MNHEY and CDR2 SVGAGI. CDR3 sequence: CASRAEEKLFF. Here the CDR3 DNA reads TGTGCCAGCAGGGCGGAGGAAAAACTGTTTTTT.

This chain connects TRBV5-8 to TRBJ1-6; D remains ambiguous. The germline gives CDR1 SGHTS, CDR2 YDEGEE. Between the trimmed V and J ends, which lost 1 base and 6 bases, there was a span of 8 bases. The CDR3 sequence is 14 residues long. The CDR3 DNA follows: TGTGCCAGCAGCTTGTACCTAAGTAATTCACCCCTCCACTTT. Translation: CASSLYLSNSPLHF.

The sample holds one count of this clone. The CDR3: CSVARNYEQYF. CDR3 nucleotides: TGCAGCGTTGCCAGGAACTACGAGCAGTACTTC. The chain uses TRBV29-1 and TRBJ2-7; D gene ambiguous. The CDR3 consists of 11 residues. V lost 4 bases and J 3 bases, leaving 7 bases between the germline ends. Germline V gives CDR1 SQVTM, CDR2 ANQGSEA.

This clone is a singleton in its sample. The gene calls are TRBV19 and TRBJ1-4; 10 nucleotides agree with TRBD1. CDR1 and CDR2 (germline): LNHDA, SQIVND (reference sequence). The CDR3 consists of 18 residues. V was pared by 5 bases and J by 5 bases, with 14 bases of the junction left unmatched. The CDR3 coding sequence is TGTGCCAGTAGTCAAAGGCCGGGACAGGGGTTCCCCAATGAAAAACTGTTTTTT. Residues: CASSQRPGQGFPNEKLFF.

This rearrangement joins TRBV11-2 to TRBJ1-2; no firm D call. This CDR3 region has 16 residues. Trimming left V 5 bases short and J 0 bases short, with 16 bases between. Germline V gene data show CDR1 as SGHAT and CDR2 as FQNNGV. Written as DNA, the CDR3 is TGTGCCAGCAGCCCCAACGTGGACGGGGCTAACTATGGCTACACCTTC. This codes for CASSPNVDGANYGYTF.

The chain employs TRBV11-1 and TRBJ1-5; no definite D call. The length of the CDR3 is 10 residues. V gave up 5 bases and J gave up 6 bases, with 2 bases separating them. The V gene's germline CDR1 is SGHAT and CDR2 FQDESV (reference sequence). CDR3 in amino acids: CASSLQPQHF. As DNA, the CDR3 is TGTGCCAGCAGCCTTCAGCCCCAGCATTTT.

This clone occurred a few times. This chain joins TRBV2 and TRBJ1-5; 11 nucleotides match TRBD1. The CDR3 runs to 15 residues. The germline V gene has CDR1 SNHLY and CDR2 FYNNEI. The J segment lost 4 bases and the V segment lost 6 bases, leaving 5 bases of the junction unmatched. In nucleotides, the CDR3 is TGTGCCAGCAGGGCCGGGACAGGGGGAAATCAGCCCCAGCATTTT. Protein: CASRAGTGGNQPQHF.

This chain links TRBV6-5 with TRBJ1-2, with a weak D call TRBD1 (5 bases). This CDR3 contains 13 residues. Between the trimmed V and J ends, which lost 11 bases and 1 base, there was a span of 14 bases. Germline loops: CDR1 MNHEY, CDR2 SVGAGI. CDR3 coding DNA: TGTGCCTCCATGACAGCACATAACTATGGCTACACCTTC. It is translated as CASMTAHNYGYTF.

This clone was observed a few times. This rearrangement joins TRBV5-6 to TRBJ2-7; the match to TRBD1 covers 8 bases. The CDR3 spans 14 residues. CDR1 is SGHDT, CDR2 YYEEEE, per germline. J gave up 4 bases and V 2 bases, and 5 bases lay outside the gene matches. The CDR3 DNA reads TGTGCCAGCAGCTTCGGACAGGGATCATACGAGCAGTACTTC. Translated: CASSFGQGSYEQYF.

This chain links TRBV18 with TRBJ1-2; 9 nucleotides agree with TRBD1. The length of the CDR3 is 13 residues. Germline V gene lookup returns CDR1 KGHSH and CDR2 LQKENI. After removal of 2 bases from V and 8 bases from J, the junction contained 3 bases not matched to a gene. CDR3 coding DNA: TGTGCCAGCTCACCAAGGACAGGGGAGGGCTACACCTTC. This gives the protein CASSPRTGEGYTF.

The chain combines TRBV9 with TRBJ2-1; 8 bases line up with TRBD2. CDR3 size: 15 residues. CDR1 is SGDLS and CDR2 is YYNGEE in the germline V gene. The V and J ends lost 0 bases and 9 bases, in that order; junction bases with no gene match: 8. CDR3 in DNA: TGTGCCAGCAGCGTAGCTGGGACTAGTTCCACTGAGCAGTTCTTC. Translation: CASSVAGTSSTEQFF.

The gene calls are TRBV6-1 and TRBJ2-7, with 7 bases lining up with TRBD1. This CDR3 comprises 16 residues. The V gene's germline CDR1 is MNHNS and CDR2 SASEGT. J was trimmed by 0 bases and V by 1 base; bases with no gene match: 6. CDR3 DNA: TGTGCCAGCAGTGAAGGAGGGGGCCTCAGCTCCTACGAGCAGTACTTC. Its translation: CASSEGGGLSSYEQYF.

The chain uses TRBV30 and TRBJ2-5; perhaps TRBD2 as D (6 bases). The CDR3 extends over 15 amino acids. Trimming shortened V by 2 bases and J by 1 base, and 14 bases separated the two germline ends. Germline values: CDR1 GTSNPN, CDR2 SVGIG (reference sequence). As DNA, the CDR3 is TGTGCCTGGAGTTTAACCGGAGGGGTCCAAGAGACCCAGTACTTC. Its protein product is CAWSLTGGVQETQYF.

J is TRBJ1-2 and V is TRBV18; unclear D gene. Per germline, CDR1 KGHSH and CDR2 LQKENI. With 4 bases removed from V and 0 bases from J, the gap between germline ends came to 6 bases. This CDR3 spans 13 amino acids. CDR3 sequence: CASSRGANYGYTF. CDR3 in DNA: TGTGCCAGCTCACGGGGAGCTAACTATGGCTACACCTTC. The entire variable domain, with the rest obtained from reference TRBV18 and TRBJ1-2, is as follows: NAGVMQNPRHLVRRRGQEARLRCSPMKGHSHVYWYRQLPEEGLKFMVYLQKENIIDESGMPKERFSAEFPKEGPSILRIQQVVRGDSAAYFCASSRGANYGYTFGSGTRLTVV.